A single sample gave rise to the 18 T cell receptor beta chains below, sequenced in a study of prognosis after radiotherapy for stage I lung cancer. Multiplex PCR in two rounds served to amplify TCR beta CDR3 from genomic DNA. The first round of PCR was done with primers that matched each TRBV and TRBJ gene. TCRdb ran MiXCR on the multiplex PCR reads and lists one entry per CDR3 protein. The sample yields some 20,000 distinct CDR3 sequences, roughly 40% seen once. The sequencing here drew on PBMCs, taken before or after stereotactic body radiation therapy (not recorded which). All receptors come from a donor aged 50 or older with non-small cell lung cancer.

This clonotype was seen repeatedly, ten times or more. The chain links TRBV20-1 to TRBJ1-2; no reliable D call. V was clipped by 2 bases and J by 5 bases, with 12 bases between them. The CDR3 spans 13 residues. The V gene's germline CDR1 is DFQATT and CDR2 SNEGSKA (reference sequence). CDR3 DNA: TGCAGTGCTAGAAACTCGGACGGATATGGCTACACCTTC. This encodes CSARNSDGYGYTF.

This clonotype has a count of ten or more. The chain links TRBV4-3 to TRBJ2-5; the match to TRBD2 covers 11 bases. Germline lookup yields CDR1 LGHNA and CDR2 YSLEER. With V trimmed by 4 bases and J by 5 bases, 18 bases remained unmatched. The CDR3 is 19 residues long. CDR3 sequence (DNA): TGCGCCAGCAGCCCACAGTCTAGCGGGAGGACGACTTCCTCGGAGACCCAGTACTTC. Amino acid sequence: CASSPQSSGRTTSSETQYF.

This clonotype has ten or more counts. The chain employs TRBV18 and TRBJ2-2, with 8 bases matching TRBD2. Germline V gene lookup returns CDR1 KGHSH and CDR2 LQKENI. This CDR3 comprises 15 residues. V was clipped by 5 bases and J by 3 bases; unmatched bases: 5. The chain's CDR3 is CASSEGLGHTGELFF. CDR3 DNA: TGTGCCAGCTCAGAGGGACTAGGACACACCGGGGAGCTGTTTTTT.

The rearrangement joins TRBV5-1 to TRBJ2-3, with a possible D match to TRBD2 (6 bases). CDR1 SGHRS and CDR2 YFSETQ come from the germline V gene. V lost 0 bases and J lost 5, with 13 bases in between. The CDR3 loop spans 15 amino acids. CDR3 protein: CASSLVASEGDTQYF. DNA of the CDR3: TGCGCCAGCAGCTTGGTGGCTAGCGAAGGAGATACGCAGTATTTT.

This sequence joins TRBV29-1 and TRBJ1-5; D might be TRBD1 (5 bases). V lost 4 bases and J lost 3, with 16 bases in between. Germline CDR1 is SQVTM and CDR2 is ANQGSEA. This CDR3 has 15 amino acids. The CDR3 protein is CSVAGTSDFNQPQHF. The CDR3, as DNA: TGCAGCGTTGCAGGGACTTCCGACTTCAATCAGCCCCAGCATTTT.

Here the CDR3 DNA reads TGTGCCTGGAGGGGGCCCCAGGGGGCGGGTGAAGCTTTCTTT. Translated, it gives CAWRGPQGAGEAFF. This chain joins TRBV30 and TRBJ1-1; TRBD1 aligns across 8 bases. The CDR3 contains 14 residues. Germline assignment: CDR1 GTSNPN and CDR2 SVGIG (reference sequence). Trimming took 3 bases from V and 7 from J; bases not matched to a gene: 10.

The gene calls are TRBV7-9 and TRBJ2-7, with 10 bases that match TRBD2. Germline assignment: CDR1 SEHNR and CDR2 FQNEAQ (reference sequence). The V and J ends lost 6 bases and 2 bases, in that order; junction bases with no gene match: 7. This CDR3 comprises 15 residues. The CDR3 bases are TGTGCCAGCAGATCCTCTAGCGGGAGCACCTACGAGCAGTACTTC. Translating it yields CASRSSSGSTYEQYF.

Ten or more counts support this clonotype. The gene calls are TRBV7-2 and TRBJ2-7; 7 bases align to TRBD1. Germline V gene lookup returns CDR1 SGHTA and CDR2 FQGNSA. The CDR3 runs 14 residues. The V and J ends lost 5 bases and 3 bases, in that order; junction bases with no gene match: 7. The CDR3 bases are TGTGCCAGCAGCCCGGACAGGAACGTCTACGAGCAGTACTTC. This translates into CASSPDRNVYEQYF.

This clonotype was observed at least ten times. The V gene is TRBV6-1, the J gene TRBJ2-3, with D perhaps matching TRBD1 (5 bases). Germline CDR1 is MNHNS and CDR2 is SASEGT. Between the trimmed V and J ends, which lost 6 bases and 2 bases, there was a span of 15 bases. The CDR3 extends over 15 amino acids. The CDR3 region has the DNA TGTGCCAGCAGCCACAGGTTGATGGACACAGATACGCAGTATTTT. Its translation is CASSHRLMDTDTQYF.

In the case of this clonotype: A far larger clone is off by one base, so a read error is likely. This rearrangement joins TRBV6-4 to TRBJ2-7; 10 bases are a match to TRBD2. The trim removed 3 bases at V and 0 bases at J, leaving 8 bases unmatched. Germline V gene sequence: CDR1 MRHNA, CDR2 SNTAGT. CDR3 length: 17 amino acids. The CDR3 here is CASSEDWTSGYSYEQYF. In DNA, the CDR3 is TGTGCCAGCAGTGAAGATTGGACTAGCGGTTACTCCTACGAGCAGTACTTC.

This clonotype has at least ten counts. CDR3 sequence reads: CATSLAGVETQYF. CDR3 nucleotide sequence: TGTGCCACCAGTTTAGCGGGAGTAGAGACCCAGTACTTC. The chain uses TRBV24-1 and TRBJ2-5; 9 bases are a match to TRBD2. This CDR3 contains 13 residues. V shed 6 bases and J 4 bases; nucleotides not matched to a gene: 2. CDR1 KGHDR and CDR2 SFDVKD come from the germline V gene.

This clonotype was recorded many times. The rearrangement links TRBV7-9 to TRBJ1-1; 7 bases fit TRBD1. This CDR3 contains 13 residues. Germline values: CDR1 SEHNR, CDR2 FQNEAQ (reference sequence). The V gene end was trimmed by 5 bases and the J gene end by 9 bases; junction bases not matched to a gene: 9. For the CDR3, the DNA is TGTGCCAGCAGCGGACCCCGGGACAGCCAAGCTTTCTTT. Translated: CASSGPRDSQAFF.

This clonotype was seen many times. This chain joins TRBV10-3 and TRBJ2-3, with 8 bases fitting TRBD2. The trim removed 10 bases at V and 2 bases at J, leaving 5 bases unmatched. The CDR3 is made up of 13 amino acids. Germline V CDR1 and CDR2: ENHRY, SYGVKD. The CDR3 nucleotides are TGTGCCAGCCAGACTAGCGACACAGATACGCAGTATTTT. Amino acids: CASQTSDTDTQYF.

This clonotype is medium-sized (0.01 to 0.1%) within its sample. The rearrangement joins TRBV19 to TRBJ1-5; unclear D gene. This CDR3 has 14 amino acids. Germline V gene lookup returns CDR1 LNHDA and CDR2 SQIVND (reference sequence). Trimming took off 2 bases at V and 2 bases at J, with 7 bases between the two ends. The CDR3 reads CASSIREGNQPQHF. In DNA, the CDR3 is TGTGCCAGTAGTATAAGGGAGGGCAATCAGCCCCAGCATTTT.

CDR3 DNA: TGCAGTGCCCCGGCAGGGGCAGGGCACTATGGCTACACCTTC. It encodes CSAPAGAGHYGYTF. The chain joins TRBV20-1 to TRBJ1-2; weak D call: TRBD1 (6 bases). V lost 6 bases and J 3 bases, leaving 17 bases between the germline ends. The CDR3 is 14 amino acids. Germline lookup yields CDR1 DFQATT and CDR2 SNEGSKA (reference sequence).

In its sample, this clonotype was seen many times. The rearrangement joins TRBV4-1 to TRBJ2-1, with TRBD1 as a possible D gene (5 bases). With 9 bases removed from V and 4 bases from J, the gap between germline ends came to 13 bases. Germline assignment: CDR1 MGHRA and CDR2 YSYEKL. The CDR3 contains 13 residues. CDR3 in amino acids: CASKGRLYNEQFF. CDR3 nucleotides: TGCGCCAGTAAGGGGCGTTTGTACAATGAGCAGTTCTTC.

This clonotype showed up just a few times. The chain is built from TRBV11-2 and TRBJ2-1, with TRBD2 matching over 8 bases. CDR1 SGHAT and CDR2 FQNNGV come from the germline V gene. The CDR3 is 15 amino acids. V was pared by 5 bases and J by 3 bases, with 6 bases of the junction left unmatched. CDR3 protein: CASSIREGLYNEQFF. CDR3 bases: TGTGCCAGCAGCATCCGGGAGGGCCTCTACAATGAGCAGTTCTTC.

Worth noting for this clonotype: A far larger clone is a single base away, which makes a read error likely. This chain connects TRBV12-3 or TRBV12-4 to TRBJ2-7, with 7 bases lining up with TRBD1. There are 13 residues in the CDR3. CDR3: CASSEPEGGEHYF. The CDR3 nucleotides read TGTGCCAGCAGTGAACCGGAAGGGGGCGAGCATTACTTC.